The 13 T cell receptor beta chains below were found in one sample sequenced in a study of graft-versus-host responses after intestinal transplantation. The table came from immunoSEQ multiplex PCR; TCRdb's copy has only in-frame clones and leaves some out. The profile shows about 88,000 clones, around 93% of them singletons. Antigen specificity for these receptors is unknown. The sequences come from unstimulated CD4+ T cells sorted from spleen or lymph node cells, collected before transplant. Receptors were obtained from a human donor who was the organ donor for an intestinal transplant.

Here the CDR3 DNA reads TGTGCCAGCAGCCCTATCTCCGGCAGACTCTCCTACGAGCAGTACTTC. Encoded protein: CASSPISGRLSYEQYF. This chain uses TRBV11-2 with TRBJ2-7, with D unresolved. Germline V CDR1 and CDR2: SGHAT, FQNNGV. The CDR3 has 16 residues. V lost 5 bases and J lost 0, with 17 bases in between.

The chain employs TRBV4-2 and TRBJ2-7, with 8 bases identical to TRBD1. The junction had 7 bases not matched to a gene; V was cut back by 0 bases and J by 3 bases. The CDR3 covers 16 residues. In germline, CDR1 is LGHNA, CDR2 YNFKEQ. The CDR3 DNA sequence: TGTGCCAGCAGCCAAGATGCGACAGGGGTTAACTACGAGCAGTACTTC. Its protein is CASSQDATGVNYEQYF.

The chain recombines TRBV28 with TRBJ2-5; 9 bases are a match to TRBD2. The DNA end is more similar to TRBJ2-7, so the J call may be wrong. Germline V gene data show CDR1 as MDHEN and CDR2 as SYDVKM. The CDR3 consists of 15 residues. CDR3 nucleotides: TGTGCCAGCTCCTCCGGGGCTAGCGGGGACTACGAGCAGTACTTC. As protein: CASSSGASGDYEQYF.

The chain uses TRBV29-1 and TRBJ2-7; 9 nucleotides match TRBD1. This CDR3 has 13 amino acids. Germline V gene lookup returns CDR1 SQVTM and CDR2 ANQGSEA. Trimming took 3 bases from V and 5 from J; bases not matched to a gene: 5. The CDR3 here is CSVDGTGPNEQYF. The CDR3 nucleotides are TGCAGCGTTGATGGGACAGGGCCCAACGAGCAGTACTTC.

This chain uses TRBV6-6 with TRBJ2-5, with unresolved D. The CDR3 covers 11 residues. Trimming left V 3 bases short and J 7 bases short, with 6 bases between. Looked up from germline, CDR1 is MNHNY and CDR2 is SVGAGI (reference sequence). In nucleotides, the CDR3 is TGTGCCAGCAGTTATGGTATGACCCAGTACTTC. Amino acids: CASSYGMTQYF.

The chain is built from TRBV18 and TRBJ2-7; 13 bases line up with TRBD2. CDR1 and CDR2 from the germline V gene are KGHSH and LQKENI. The V gene end was trimmed by 2 bases and the J gene end by 3 bases; junction bases not matched to a gene: 4. This CDR3 is built from 16 residues. The CDR3 nucleotides are TGTGCCAGCTCACCAGCTTGGACTAGCGGGGGCTACGAGCAGTACTTC. Its protein product is CASSPAWTSGGYEQYF.

This chain connects TRBV5-1 to TRBJ2-1; tentatively, D is TRBD1 (6 bases). Germline V gives CDR1 SGHRS, CDR2 YFSETQ. Trimming shortened V by 0 bases and J by 4 bases, and 11 bases separated the two germline ends. The CDR3 loop spans 15 amino acids. CDR3 nucleotide sequence: TGCGCCAGCAGCTTGGTCCCAGGGACATACAATGAGCAGTTCTTC. Translated: CASSLVPGTYNEQFF.

V gene TRBV30 combines with J gene TRBJ2-6, with D unresolved. Germline CDR1 GTSNPN, CDR2 SVGIG (reference sequence). V was clipped by 3 bases and J by 1 base, with 4 bases between them. There are 13 residues in the CDR3. The CDR3 sequence: CAWSVSGANVLTF. The CDR3 bases are TGTGCCTGGAGCGTGTCTGGGGCCAACGTCCTGACTTTC.

V usage is TRBV7-8 and J usage is TRBJ2-3; D gene ambiguous. Trimming took 1 base from V and 4 from J, leaving 21 bases between them. The CDR3 length is 18 residues. The germline CDR1 and CDR2 sequences are SGHVS and FQNEAQ. The CDR3 here is CASSLVPGHRNEADTQYF. The CDR3 DNA is TGTGCCAGCAGCTTAGTACCGGGTCACCGAAACGAGGCAGATACGCAGTATTTT.

This chain joins TRBV7-2 and TRBJ1-5; TRBD1 is a possible D gene (6 bases). The V end was cut by 5 bases, the J end by 0 bases, with 14 bases between. The germline gives CDR1 SGHTA, CDR2 FQGNSA. The CDR3 runs to 16 residues. CDR3 sequence (DNA): TGTGCCAGCAGCCTCGGGACACCCAATAGCAATCAGCCCCAGCATTTT. It is translated as CASSLGTPNSNQPQHF.

The genes are TRBV7-6 and TRBJ1-5; D not certain. The germline V gene has CDR1 SGHVS and CDR2 FNYEAQ. The CDR3 consists of 11 residues. CDR3 coding DNA: TGTGTCAAACGGCGGGGTCAGCCCCAGCATTTT. Protein product: CVKRRGQPQHF.

CDR3 bases: TGTGCCAGCAGTCAGAGAGGGACAGACACAGATACGCAGTATTTT. Its translation is CASSQRGTDTDTQYF. This sequence joins TRBV11-1 and TRBJ2-3; TRBD1 matches 7 bases. With 6 bases clipped from V and 2 bases from J, the junction kept 8 bases outside the gene matches. The germline gives CDR1 SGHAT, CDR2 FQDESV (reference sequence). The CDR3 runs 15 residues.

The chain recombines TRBV27 with TRBJ2-7; 9 bases line up with TRBD1. CDR1 MNHEY and CDR2 SMNVEV come from the germline V gene (reference sequence). V gave up 1 base and J gave up 7 bases; unmatched junction bases: 8. The CDR3 contains 15 residues. Here the CDR3 DNA reads TGTGCCAGCAGTTTATTAGGGGACAGGGCGGGAGAGCAGTACTTC. It codes for CASSLLGDRAGEQYF.